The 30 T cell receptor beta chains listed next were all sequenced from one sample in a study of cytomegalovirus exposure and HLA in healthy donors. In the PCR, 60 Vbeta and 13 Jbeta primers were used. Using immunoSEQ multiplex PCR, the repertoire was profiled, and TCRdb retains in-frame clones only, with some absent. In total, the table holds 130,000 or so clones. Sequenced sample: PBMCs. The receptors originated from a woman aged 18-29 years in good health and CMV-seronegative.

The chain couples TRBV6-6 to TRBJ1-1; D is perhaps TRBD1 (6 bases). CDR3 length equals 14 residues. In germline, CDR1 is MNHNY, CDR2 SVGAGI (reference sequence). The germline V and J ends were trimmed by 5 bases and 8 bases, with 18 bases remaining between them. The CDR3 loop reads CASSPTDRHGEAFF. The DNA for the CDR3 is TGTGCCAGCAGTCCAACTGACAGGCACGGGGAAGCTTTCTTT.

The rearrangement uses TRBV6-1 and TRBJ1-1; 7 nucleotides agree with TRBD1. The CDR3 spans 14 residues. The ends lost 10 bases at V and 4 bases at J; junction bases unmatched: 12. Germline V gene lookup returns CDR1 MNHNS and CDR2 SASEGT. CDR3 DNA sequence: TGTGCCACCTCCCGACAGGGCTTGGTCACTGAAGCTTTCTTT. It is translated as CATSRQGLVTEAFF.

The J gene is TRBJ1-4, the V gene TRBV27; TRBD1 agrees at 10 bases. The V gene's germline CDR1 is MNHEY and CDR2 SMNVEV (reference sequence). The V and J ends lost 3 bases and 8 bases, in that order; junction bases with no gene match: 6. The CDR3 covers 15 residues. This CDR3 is CASSLTGTGAEKLFF. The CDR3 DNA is TGTGCCAGCAGTTTGACCGGGACAGGGGCCGAAAAACTGTTTTTT. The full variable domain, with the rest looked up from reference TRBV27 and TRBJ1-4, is EAQVTQNPRYLITVTGKKLTVTCSQNMNHEYMSWYRQDPGLGLRQIYYSMNVEVTDKGDVPEGYKVSRKEKRNFPLILESPSPNQTSLYFCASSLTGTGAEKLFFGSGTQLSVL.

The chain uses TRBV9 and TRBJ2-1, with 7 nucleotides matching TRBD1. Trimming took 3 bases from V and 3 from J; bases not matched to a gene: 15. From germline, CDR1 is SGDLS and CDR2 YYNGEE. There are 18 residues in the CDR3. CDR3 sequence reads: CASSARTGPRLNYNEQFF. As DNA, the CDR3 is TGTGCCAGCAGCGCCAGGACAGGCCCCCGACTAAACTACAATGAGCAGTTCTTC.

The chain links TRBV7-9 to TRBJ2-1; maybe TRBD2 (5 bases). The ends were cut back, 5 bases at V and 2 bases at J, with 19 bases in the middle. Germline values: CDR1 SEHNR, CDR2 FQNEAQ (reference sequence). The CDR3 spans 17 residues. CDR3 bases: TGTGCCAGCAGCCCCCCCGGGGAGCGGAGAGCCTACAATGAGCAGTTCTTC. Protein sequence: CASSPPGERRAYNEQFF.

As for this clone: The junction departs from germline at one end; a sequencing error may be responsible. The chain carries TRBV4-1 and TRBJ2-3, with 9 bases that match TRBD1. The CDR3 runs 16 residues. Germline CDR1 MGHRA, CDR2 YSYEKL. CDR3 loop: CANSQEGTGRADTQYF. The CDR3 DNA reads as TGCGCCAACAGCCAAGAGGGGACAGGGAGGGCAGATACGCAGTATTTT.

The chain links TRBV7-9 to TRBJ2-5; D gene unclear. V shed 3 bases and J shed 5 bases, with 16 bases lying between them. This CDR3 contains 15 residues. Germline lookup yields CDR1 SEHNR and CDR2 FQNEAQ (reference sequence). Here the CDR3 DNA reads TGTGCCAGCAGCTTTATGCGGAACTCGAAGGAGACCCAGTACTTC. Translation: CASSFMRNSKETQYF. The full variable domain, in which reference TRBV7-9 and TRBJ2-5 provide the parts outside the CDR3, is DTGVSQNPRHKITKRGQNVTFRCDPISEHNRLYWYRQTLGQGPEFLTYFQNEAQLEKSRLLSDRFSAERPKGSFSTLEIQRTEQGDSAMYLCASSFMRNSKETQYFGPGTRLLVL.

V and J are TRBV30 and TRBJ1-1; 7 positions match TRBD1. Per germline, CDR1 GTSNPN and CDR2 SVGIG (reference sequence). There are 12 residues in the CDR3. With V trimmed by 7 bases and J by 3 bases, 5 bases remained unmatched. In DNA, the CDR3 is TGTGCCTCACAGGGGTGGGACACTGAAGCTTTCTTT. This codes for CASQGWDTEAFF.

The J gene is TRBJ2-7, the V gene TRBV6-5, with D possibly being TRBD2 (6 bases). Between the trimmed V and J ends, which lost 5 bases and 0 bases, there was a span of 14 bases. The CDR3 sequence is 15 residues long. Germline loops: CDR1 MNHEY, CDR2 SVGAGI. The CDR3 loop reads CASSPSGRSSYEQYF. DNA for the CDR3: TGTGCCAGCAGTCCCAGCGGGCGCAGCTCCTACGAGCAGTACTTC.

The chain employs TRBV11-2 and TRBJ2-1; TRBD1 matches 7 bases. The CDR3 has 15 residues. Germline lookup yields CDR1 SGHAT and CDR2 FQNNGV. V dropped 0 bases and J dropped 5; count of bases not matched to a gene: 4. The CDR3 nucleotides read TGTGCCAGCAGCTTAGACGGGACAGCGGACAATGAGCAGTTCTTC. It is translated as CASSLDGTADNEQFF. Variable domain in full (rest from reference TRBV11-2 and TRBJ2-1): EAGVAQSPRYKIIEKRQSVAFWCNPISGHATLYWYQQILGQGPKLLIQFQNNGVVDDSQLPKDRFSAERLKGVDSTLKIQPAKLEDSAVYLCASSLDGTADNEQFFGPGTRLTVL.

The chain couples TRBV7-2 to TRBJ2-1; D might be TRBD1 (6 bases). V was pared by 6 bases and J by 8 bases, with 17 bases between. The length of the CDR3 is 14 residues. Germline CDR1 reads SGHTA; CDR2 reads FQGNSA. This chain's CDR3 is CASRSGQKLYEQFF. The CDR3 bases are TGTGCCAGCAGGAGCGGACAGAAGTTGTATGAGCAGTTCTTC.

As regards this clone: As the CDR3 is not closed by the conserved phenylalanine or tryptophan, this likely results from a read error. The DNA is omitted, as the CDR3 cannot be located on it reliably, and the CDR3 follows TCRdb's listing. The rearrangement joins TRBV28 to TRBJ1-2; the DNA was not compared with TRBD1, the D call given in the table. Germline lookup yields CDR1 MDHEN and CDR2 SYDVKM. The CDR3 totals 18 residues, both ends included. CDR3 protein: CASSFGPTNKGTGGIMPT.

CDR3 in amino acids: CASSQEGSGRWDNEQFF. In nucleotides, the CDR3 is TGTGCCAGCAGCCAAGAGGGTAGCGGGAGGTGGGACAATGAGCAGTTCTTC. The V call is TRBV4-2, the J call TRBJ2-1; 10 nucleotides align to TRBD2. Germline CDR1 reads LGHNA; CDR2 reads YNFKEQ. The CDR3 sequence is 17 residues long. The V gene end was trimmed by 0 bases and the J gene end by 5 bases; junction bases not matched to a gene: 7.

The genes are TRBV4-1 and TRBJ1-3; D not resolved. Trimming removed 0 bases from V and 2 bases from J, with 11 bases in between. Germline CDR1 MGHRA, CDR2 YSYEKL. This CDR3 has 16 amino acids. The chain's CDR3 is CASSQEAAGTGNTIYF. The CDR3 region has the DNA TGCGCCAGCAGCCAAGAAGCGGCCGGGACTGGAAACACCATATATTTT.

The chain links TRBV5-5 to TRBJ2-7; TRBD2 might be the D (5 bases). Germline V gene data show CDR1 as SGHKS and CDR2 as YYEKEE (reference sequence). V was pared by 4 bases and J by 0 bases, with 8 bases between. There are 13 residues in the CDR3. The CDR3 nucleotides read TGTGCCAGCAGCCTCCGGGACTCCTACGAGCAGTACGTC. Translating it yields CASSLRDSYEQYV.

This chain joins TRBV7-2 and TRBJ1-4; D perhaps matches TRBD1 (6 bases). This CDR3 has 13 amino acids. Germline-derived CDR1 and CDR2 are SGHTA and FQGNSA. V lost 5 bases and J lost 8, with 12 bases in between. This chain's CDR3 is CASSPRTAEKLFF. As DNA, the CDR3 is TGTGCCAGCAGCCCCCGGACAGCAGAAAAACTGTTTTTT.

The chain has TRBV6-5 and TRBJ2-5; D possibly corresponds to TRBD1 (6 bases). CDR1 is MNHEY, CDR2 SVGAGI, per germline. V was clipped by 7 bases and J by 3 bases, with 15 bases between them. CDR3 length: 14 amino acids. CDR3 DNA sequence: TGTGCCAGCACTCGGGGACACCCAGAAGAGACCCAGTACTTC. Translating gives CASTRGHPEETQYF.

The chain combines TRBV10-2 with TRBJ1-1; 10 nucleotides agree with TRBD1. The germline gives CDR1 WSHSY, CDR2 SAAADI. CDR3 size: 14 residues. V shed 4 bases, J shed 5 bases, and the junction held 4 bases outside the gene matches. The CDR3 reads CASSGTGGGTEAFF. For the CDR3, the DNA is TGCGCCAGCAGTGGGACAGGGGGTGGTACTGAAGCTTTCTTT.

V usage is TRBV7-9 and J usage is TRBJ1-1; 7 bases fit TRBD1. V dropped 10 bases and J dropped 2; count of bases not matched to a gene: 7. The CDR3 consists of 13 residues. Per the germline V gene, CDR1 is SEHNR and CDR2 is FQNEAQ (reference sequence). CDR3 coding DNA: TGTGCCACATCGGGACAGCTAAACACTGAAGCTTTCTTT. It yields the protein CATSGQLNTEAFF.

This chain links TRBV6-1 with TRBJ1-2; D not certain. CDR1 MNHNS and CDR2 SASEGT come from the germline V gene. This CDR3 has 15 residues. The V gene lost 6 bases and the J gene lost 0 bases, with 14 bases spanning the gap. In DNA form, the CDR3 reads TGTGCCAGCAGCCTCCAGTCAGGCCCTAACTATGGCTACACCTTC. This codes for CASSLQSGPNYGYTF.

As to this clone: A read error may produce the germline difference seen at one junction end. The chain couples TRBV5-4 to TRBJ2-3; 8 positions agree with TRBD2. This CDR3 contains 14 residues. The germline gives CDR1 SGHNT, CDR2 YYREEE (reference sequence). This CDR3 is CASSQRTSRDTQYF. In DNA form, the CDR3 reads TGTGCCAGCAGCCAACGGACTAGCAGAGATACGCAGTATTTT.

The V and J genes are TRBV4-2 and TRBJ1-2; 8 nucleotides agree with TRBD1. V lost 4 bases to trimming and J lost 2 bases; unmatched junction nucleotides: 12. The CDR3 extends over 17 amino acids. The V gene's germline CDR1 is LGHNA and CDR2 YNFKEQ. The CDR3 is CASSPYPGGQGNYGYTF. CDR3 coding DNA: TGTGCCAGCAGCCCCTATCCCGGAGGACAGGGCAACTATGGCTACACCTTC.

CDR3 sequence reads: CASSFYSTEAFF. The DNA for the CDR3 is TGTGCCAGCAGCTTTTACAGCACTGAAGCTTTCTTT. V gene TRBV11-2 combines with J gene TRBJ1-1; D gene uncertain. V lost 3 bases, J lost 4 bases, and 6 bases lay in between. The CDR3 loop spans 12 amino acids. Germline V gene sequence: CDR1 SGHAT, CDR2 FQNNGV.

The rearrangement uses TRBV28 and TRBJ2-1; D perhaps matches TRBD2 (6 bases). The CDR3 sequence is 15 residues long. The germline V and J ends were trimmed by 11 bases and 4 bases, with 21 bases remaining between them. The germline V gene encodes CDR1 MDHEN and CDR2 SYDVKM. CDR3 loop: CACHPSGEPYNEQFF. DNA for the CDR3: TGTGCCTGTCACCCCTCGGGAGAGCCTTACAATGAGCAGTTCTTC.

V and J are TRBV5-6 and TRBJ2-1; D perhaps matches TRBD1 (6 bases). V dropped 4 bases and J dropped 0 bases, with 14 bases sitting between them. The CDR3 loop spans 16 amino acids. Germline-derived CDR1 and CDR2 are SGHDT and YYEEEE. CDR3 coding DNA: TGTGCCAGCAGCATTTCTACAGGGTACTCCTACAATGAGCAGTTCTTC. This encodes CASSISTGYSYNEQFF.

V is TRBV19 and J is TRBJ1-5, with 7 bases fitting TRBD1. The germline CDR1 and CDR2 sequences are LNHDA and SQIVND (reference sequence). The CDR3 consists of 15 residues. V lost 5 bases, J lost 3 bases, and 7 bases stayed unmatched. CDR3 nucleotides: TGTGCCAGTAGTCTCCGGACAGGTAACAATCAGCCCCAGCATTTT. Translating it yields CASSLRTGNNQPQHF. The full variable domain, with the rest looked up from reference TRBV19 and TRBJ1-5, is DGGITQSPKYLFRKEGQNVTLSCEQNLNHDAMYWYRQDPGQGLRLIYYSQIVNDFQKGDIAEGYSVSREKKESFPLTVTSAQKNPTAFYLCASSLRTGNNQPQHFGDGTRLSIL.

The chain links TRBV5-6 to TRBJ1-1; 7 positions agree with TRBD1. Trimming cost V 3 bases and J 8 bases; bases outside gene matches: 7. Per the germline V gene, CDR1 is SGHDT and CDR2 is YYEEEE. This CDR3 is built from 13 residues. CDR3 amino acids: CASSWATGWEAFF. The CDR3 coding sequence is TGTGCCAGCAGCTGGGCGACAGGGTGGGAAGCTTTCTTT.

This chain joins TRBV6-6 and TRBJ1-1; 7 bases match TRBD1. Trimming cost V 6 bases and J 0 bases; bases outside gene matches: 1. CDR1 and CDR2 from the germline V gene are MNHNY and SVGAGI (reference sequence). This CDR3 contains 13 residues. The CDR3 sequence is CASRTGMNTEAFF. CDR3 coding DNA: TGTGCCAGCAGGACAGGGATGAACACTGAAGCTTTCTTT.

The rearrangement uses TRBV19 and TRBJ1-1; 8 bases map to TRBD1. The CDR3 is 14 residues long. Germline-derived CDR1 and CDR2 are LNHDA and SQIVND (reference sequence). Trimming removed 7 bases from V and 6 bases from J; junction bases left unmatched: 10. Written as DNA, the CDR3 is TGTGCCAGTACCCATCTTGGACAGGGCGCTGAAGCTTTCTTT. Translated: CASTHLGQGAEAFF.

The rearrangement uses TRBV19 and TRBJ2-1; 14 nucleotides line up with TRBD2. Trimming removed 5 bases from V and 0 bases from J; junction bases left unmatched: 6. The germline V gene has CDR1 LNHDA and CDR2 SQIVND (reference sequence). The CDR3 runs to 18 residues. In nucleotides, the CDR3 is TGTGCCAGTAGTCAGACTAGCGGGAGGGCAAGCTCCTACAATGAGCAGTTCTTC. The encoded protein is CASSQTSGRASSYNEQFF.